Presented here are 30 T cell receptor beta chains from one specimen sequenced in a study of CD8 T cells in ankylosing spondylitis. Study outcomes and limitations: It appeared that ankylosing spondylitis blood was characterized by a TCR beta motif of several highly homologous variants.

No antigens are known for them. TCRdb re-called the 5' RACE reads with MiXCR, one entry per CDR3 protein. The sample holds fewer than 400,000 distinct CDR3 sequences; 20% to 25% are singletons and the top ten take about 16%. The sequencing input was blood, either unsorted or a sorted T cell fraction (not recorded which). The origin of the receptors is a male donor with ankylosing spondylitis.

A few counts support this clonotype. The chain combines TRBV24-1 with TRBJ2-3; a possible D gene is TRBD1 (6 bases). The CDR3 has 16 amino acids. CDR1 is KGHDR, CDR2 SFDVKD, per germline. Trimming pared 6 bases from V and 0 bases from J, leaving 15 bases between. The CDR3 region has the DNA TGTGCCACCAGTCGGTTCAGGGGATCTAGCACAGATACGCAGTATTTT. It is translated as CATSRFRGSSTDTQYF.

The table lists this clonotype with a few counts. The chain has TRBV12-3 or TRBV12-4 and TRBJ1-1; no definite D call. V was pared by 7 bases and J by 3 bases, with 12 bases between. The CDR3 covers 13 residues. The CDR3 sequence: CASTLRRDTEAFF. CDR3 DNA sequence: TGTGCCAGCACTCTACGGAGGGACACTGAAGCTTTCTTT.

This clonotype has just a few counts. The V and J genes are TRBV9 and TRBJ1-5; 7 nucleotides agree with TRBD1. J was trimmed by 7 bases and V by 4 bases; bases with no gene match: 14. In germline, CDR1 is SGDLS, CDR2 YYNGEE. The CDR3 contains 16 residues. CDR3 DNA sequence: TGTGCCAGCAGCCCAATGACAGGGATGGAGGGACAGCCCCAGCATTTT. It translates to CASSPMTGMEGQPQHF.

This clonotype came up a few times. The chain uses TRBV7-9 and TRBJ1-5; possible D gene TRBD1, 6 bases. With 1 base removed from V and 3 bases from J, the gap between germline ends came to 10 bases. Germline V gene lookup returns CDR1 SEHNR and CDR2 FQNEAQ (reference sequence). CDR3 length: 15 residues. CDR3 DNA: TGTGCCAGCAGCTTAGTGGGGGGCCCCAATCAGCCCCAGCATTTT. Amino acids: CASSLVGGPNQPQHF. The variable domain in full, with the rest retrieved from reference TRBV7-9 and TRBJ1-5, is DTGVSQNPRHKITKRGQNVTFRCDPISEHNRLYWYRQTLGQGPEFLTYFQNEAQLEKSRLLSDRFSAERPKGSFSTLEIQRTEQGDSAMYLCASSLVGGPNQPQHFGDGTRLSIL.

There are many counts of this clonotype. The genes are TRBV12-3 or TRBV12-4 and TRBJ2-1; 10 nucleotides line up with TRBD2. Losses at the gene ends were 5 bases for V and 7 bases for J; bases not matched to a gene: 5. This CDR3 is built from 14 residues. The CDR3 bases are TGTGCCAGCAGTAGTAGCGGGAGGTATAATGAGCAGTTCTTC. Translation: CASSSSGRYNEQFF.

Only a few counts were recorded for this clonotype. The chain carries TRBV2 and TRBJ1-1; D unclear. The CDR3 is made up of 13 amino acids. Trimming removed 7 bases from V and 3 bases from J, with 12 bases in between. The germline V gene has CDR1 SNHLY and CDR2 FYNNEI. The CDR3 nucleotides are TGTGCCAGCATTCGCGAGGGTGACACTGAAGCTTTCTTT. Translation gives CASIREGDTEAFF.

This clonotype appeared a few times. The J gene is TRBJ1-1, the V gene TRBV7-2; unclear D gene. Per the germline V gene, CDR1 is SGHTA and CDR2 is FQGNSA. The ends were cut back, 1 base at V and 10 bases at J, with 10 bases in the middle. CDR3 length: 12 amino acids. Here the CDR3 DNA reads TGTGCCAGCAGCTTAGTAGGATTGGCAGCTTTCTTT. Translating it yields CASSLVGLAAFF.

This clonotype showed up just a few times. This chain connects TRBV20-1 to TRBJ2-4; 7 bases are a match to TRBD1. Germline loops: CDR1 DFQATT, CDR2 SNEGSKA (reference sequence). CDR3 size: 12 residues. The trim removed 5 bases at V and 11 bases at J, leaving 9 bases unmatched. This chain's CDR3 is CSAPKTGELQYF. CDR3 coding DNA: TGCAGTGCTCCCAAAACAGGGGAGCTTCAGTACTTC.

J is TRBJ2-3 and V is TRBV12-3 or TRBV12-4; D gene ambiguous. The ends were cut back, 5 bases at V and 5 bases at J, with 11 bases in the middle. The CDR3 spans 13 residues. The CDR3 here is CASSPRYRDTQYF. The DNA of the CDR3 is TGTGCCAGCAGTCCGCGCTATAGAGATACGCAGTATTTT.

The chain uses TRBV29-1 and TRBJ1-2; D unresolved. With 6 bases removed from V and 4 bases from J, the gap between germline ends came to 12 bases. This CDR3 has 12 amino acids. The germline CDR1 and CDR2 sequences are SQVTM and ANQGSEA. DNA for the CDR3: TGCAGCGTCACTGACACCGGCTATGGCTACACCTTC. Residues: CSVTDTGYGYTF.

This sequence joins TRBV5-1 and TRBJ2-1, with 13 bases aligning to TRBD2. CDR3 length: 15 amino acids. Trimming at V came to 2 bases and at J to 10 bases, leaving 6 bases not matched to a gene. Germline loops: CDR1 SGHRS, CDR2 YFSETQ. In DNA form, the CDR3 reads TGCGCCAGCAGCTTCCCGGGACTAGCGGGACAGGAGCAGTTCTTC. Translating gives CASSFPGLAGQEQFF.

This clonotype appeared a few times. The chain is built from TRBV28 and TRBJ1-4, with a tentative D call TRBD1 (5 bases). The V gene lost 4 bases and the J gene lost 7 bases, with 13 bases spanning the gap. Germline CDR1 reads MDHEN; CDR2 reads SYDVKM. The CDR3 has 14 residues. CDR3 amino acids: CASSSGGESEKLFF. CDR3 nucleotides: TGTGCCAGCAGTTCTGGGGGAGAGAGTGAAAAACTGTTTTTT.

V and J are TRBV10-3 and TRBJ1-5; 7 bases align to TRBD1. Germline lookup yields CDR1 ENHRY and CDR2 SYGVKD. J was trimmed by 2 bases and V by 11 bases; bases with no gene match: 15. The CDR3 loop spans 16 amino acids. The CDR3 DNA is TGTGCCGCGGGGGGGCGAAAAGGACAGGGCAATCAGCCCCAGCATTTT. This codes for CAAGGRKGQGNQPQHF.

This clonotype was found a few times. This chain links TRBV4-1 with TRBJ2-3; 10 bases line up with TRBD2. This CDR3 is 17 amino acids long. CDR1 is MGHRA, CDR2 YSYEKL, per germline. J gave up 5 bases and V 0 bases, and 8 bases lay outside the gene matches. The CDR3 DNA reads TGCGCCAGCAGCCAAGAGGCCGCAGCGGGAGGGATAGATACGCAGTATTTT. Its translation: CASSQEAAAGGIDTQYF.

This clonotype was counted between two and nine times. The genes are TRBV7-9 and TRBJ2-1; possible D gene TRBD2, 6 bases. CDR1 and CDR2 from the germline V gene are SEHNR and FQNEAQ (reference sequence). The CDR3 covers 16 residues. V lost 2 bases to trimming and J lost 5 bases, with 16 bases between them. CDR3 nucleotide sequence: TGTGCCAGCAGCTTAACTACGGGAGTCCCCCACAATGAGCAGTTCTTC. Translated, it gives CASSLTTGVPHNEQFF.

The chain uses TRBV20-1 and TRBJ1-3, with 9 bases matching TRBD1. The CDR3 runs to 14 residues. Germline V gene data show CDR1 as DFQATT and CDR2 as SNEGSKA (reference sequence). J lost 4 bases, V lost 5 bases, and 6 bases had no gene match. For the CDR3, the DNA is TGCAGTGCTTTACAGGGGGCGAGGGGAAACACCATATATTTT. This sequence encodes CSALQGARGNTIYF.

The rearrangement joins TRBV7-8 to TRBJ2-2; D may correspond to TRBD1 or TRBD2 (5 bases each). The CDR3 contains 16 residues. Germline assignment: CDR1 SGHVS and CDR2 FQNEAQ. The V end lost 0 bases, the J end lost 2 bases, and 10 bases lay between the germline ends. CDR3 residues: CASSLAIGTNTGELFF. DNA of the CDR3: TGTGCCAGCAGCTTAGCGATAGGGACCAACACCGGGGAGCTGTTTTTT.

Regarding this clonotype: The junction departs from the called germline gene at one end, perhaps through a read error. The chain carries TRBV6-1 and TRBJ2-1; 10 bases align to TRBD2. The CDR3 is made up of 14 amino acids. Germline V CDR1 and CDR2: MNHNS, SASEGT. The CDR3 region has the DNA TGTACCAGCAGACACCGGACTAGCGGCAATGAGCAGTTCTTC. Encoded protein: CTSRHRTSGNEQFF.

The CDR3 reads CASTIGAGGSYEQYF. CDR3 in DNA: TGTGCCAGCACTATCGGGGCAGGTGGCTCCTACGAGCAGTACTTC. This chain connects TRBV12-3 or TRBV12-4 to TRBJ2-7; D tentatively reads TRBD1 or TRBD2 (5 bases each). Trimming took off 7 bases at V and 0 bases at J, with 16 bases between the two ends. The CDR3 is made up of 15 amino acids.

The chain couples TRBV21-1 to TRBJ1-5. TRBV21-1 is an annotated pseudogene. The CDR3 length is 18 residues. The CDR3 here is CASSKVDVSKYSNQPQHF. The CDR3 coding sequence is TGTGCCAGCAGCAAAGTAGATGTCAGCAAATATAGCAATCAGCCCCAGCATTTT.

The chain uses TRBV6-5 and TRBJ2-7; TRBD2 matches at 9 bases. The CDR3 length is 14 residues. Germline CDR1 is MNHEY and CDR2 is SVGAGI. With 0 bases clipped from V and 5 bases from J, the junction kept 2 bases outside the gene matches. The CDR3 sequence: CASSYSQREDEQYF. CDR3 sequence (DNA): TGTGCCAGCAGTTACTCTCAGCGGGAGGACGAGCAGTACTTC.

V gene TRBV28 combines with J gene TRBJ2-7; 10 bases agree with TRBD1. Germline V lookup: CDR1 MDHEN, CDR2 SYDVKM. This CDR3 has 15 residues. With 6 bases clipped from V and 4 bases from J, the junction kept 9 bases outside the gene matches. The CDR3 sequence is CASRRSGQGGYEQYF. CDR3 sequence (DNA): TGTGCCAGCAGGCGATCCGGACAGGGGGGATACGAGCAGTACTTC. The whole variable domain, remainder taken from reference TRBV28 and TRBJ2-7, is DVKVTQSSRYLVKRTGEKVFLECVQDMDHENMFWYRQDPGLGLRLIYFSYDVKMKEKGDIPEGYSVSREKKERFSLILESASTNQTSMYLCASRRSGQGGYEQYFGPGTRLTVT.

The rearrangement links TRBV7-3 to TRBJ2-3, with 9 nucleotides matching TRBD2. There are 16 residues in the CDR3. The V gene's germline CDR1 is SGHTA and CDR2 FQGTGA. V lost 5 bases, J lost 8 bases, and 14 bases stayed unmatched. The CDR3 spells CASSPLWREGRSTQYF. CDR3 nucleotide sequence: TGTGCCAGCAGCCCGTTGTGGCGGGAGGGCCGGAGTACGCAGTATTTT. Full variable domain (outside the CDR3, taken from reference TRBV7-3 and TRBJ2-3): GAGVSQTPSNKVTEKGKYVELRCDPISGHTALYWYRQSLGQGPEFLIYFQGTGAADDSGLPNDRFFAVRPEGSVSTLKIQRTERGDSAVYLCASSPLWREGRSTQYFGPGTRLTVL.

There are a few counts of this clonotype. The gene calls are TRBV5-6 and TRBJ2-5, with TRBD2 identical over 10 bases. Looked up from germline, CDR1 is SGHDT and CDR2 is YYEEEE. Trimming took 0 bases from V and 5 from J; bases not matched to a gene: 19. This CDR3 comprises 20 residues. CDR3 bases: TGTGCCAGCAGCTTGGCCGGGGGCGAAGGGACTAGCGAAGGTGATGAGACCCAGTACTTC. Protein sequence: CASSLAGGEGTSEGDETQYF.

V and J are TRBV20-1 and TRBJ1-3; no clear D gene. Germline V gene data show CDR1 as DFQATT and CDR2 as SNEGSKA (reference sequence). The CDR3 covers 15 residues. Trimming cost V 1 base and J 0 bases, with 10 bases left between them. Here the CDR3 reads CSARGAADSGNTIYF. The CDR3 nucleotides read TGCAGTGCTAGAGGGGCAGCGGACTCTGGAAACACCATATATTTT.

There are a few counts of this clonotype. V usage is TRBV29-1 and J usage is TRBJ1-1; D not certain. The CDR3 loop spans 13 amino acids. Germline CDR1 and CDR2: SQVTM and ANQGSEA. Trimming shortened V by 7 bases and J by 5 bases, and 17 bases separated the two germline ends. CDR3 sequence (DNA): TGCAGCGCCCGGGGAGTGATCGGAACTGAAGCTTTCTTT. Translated, it gives CSARGVIGTEAFF.

The CDR3 sequence: CASSFISGVDTQYF. The CDR3 bases are TGCGCCAGCAGCTTTATATCGGGAGTTGATACGCAGTATTTT. This rearrangement joins TRBV5-1 to TRBJ2-3; possibly TRBD2 for D (6 bases). The CDR3 has 14 amino acids. Germline V gene data show CDR1 as SGHRS and CDR2 as YFSETQ. The V end lost 2 bases, the J end lost 6 bases, and 13 bases lay between the germline ends.

The rearrangement joins TRBV5-1 to TRBJ1-2; 7 bases fit TRBD1. CDR3 length: 15 residues. Germline trimming cut 5 bases from V and 3 bases from J; bases unmatched to any gene: 10. The germline V gene has CDR1 SGHRS and CDR2 YFSETQ. The CDR3 nucleotides are TGCGCCAGCAGAAGTGTGTACAGGGGTGACTATGGCTACACCTTC. Its protein product is CASRSVYRGDYGYTF.

This clonotype was detected a few times. J is TRBJ2-3 and V is TRBV5-1; D remains unclear. Trimming pared 4 bases from V and 0 bases from J, leaving 15 bases between. The CDR3 length is 16 residues. Germline V gene sequence: CDR1 SGHRS, CDR2 YFSETQ. CDR3 residues: CASSLEGYSSTDTQYF. The DNA for the CDR3 is TGCGCCAGCAGCCTAGAAGGATACTCTAGCACAGATACGCAGTATTTT.

This clonotype has only a few counts. The chain uses TRBV5-1 and TRBJ1-4, with D uncertain. V dropped 4 bases and J dropped 0 bases, with 10 bases sitting between them. Germline CDR1 reads SGHRS; CDR2 reads YFSETQ. The CDR3 sequence is 15 residues long. The CDR3 DNA sequence: TGCGCCAGCAGCAGTGACGGTGCAACTAATGAAAAACTGTTTTTT. This translates into CASSSDGATNEKLFF.